This paragraph covers one T cell receptor (beta chain) sequence. The sample comes from a study of preoperative IRX-2 immunotherapy in early breast cancer. Method: immunoSEQ multiplex PCR; TCRdb's copy keeps in-frame clones and lacks some. The table lists tens of thousands of clones, roughly 82% of them singletons. Germline V gene lookup returns CDR1 LNHDA and CDR2 SQIVND (reference sequence). There are 19 residues in the CDR3. The junction had 11 bases not matched to a gene; V was cut back by 3 bases and J by 0 bases. Specified treatment: preoperative locoregional IRX-2 cytokine immunotherapy. Sample: lymph node tissue, taken after IRX-2 immunotherapy. The receptor was isolated from a human donor with breast cancer. The genes are TRBV19 and TRBJ1-1, with 12 bases that match TRBD1. DNA for the CDR3: TGTGCCAGTAGTATGGGGGACAGGGGGCGCCGAATATTGAACACTGAAGCTTTCTTT. This encodes CASSMGDRGRRILNTEAFF.